One sample yielded the 2 T cell receptor beta chains listed below, sequenced in a study of CD8 T cells in ankylosing spondylitis. Study outcomes and limitations: There was a TCR beta motif, made of several highly homologous variants, that appeared characteristic of ankylosing spondylitis blood.

These receptors' targets are unknown. TCRdb re-analysed the 5' RACE reads in MiXCR, keeping a single row per CDR3 protein. This repertoire shows 450,000 to 550,000 distinct CDR3 sequences, roughly 5% found once; its top ten account for roughly 3.3%. Sequencing was performed on blood, either unsorted or a sorted T cell fraction (not recorded which). The source is a male donor with ankylosing spondylitis.

The chain combines TRBV18 with TRBJ2-7; maybe TRBD1 (5 bases). V lost 6 bases and J lost 3, with 12 bases in between. CDR1 KGHSH and CDR2 LQKENI come from the germline V gene. The CDR3 is made up of 13 amino acids. The CDR3 sequence is CASSHDRVYEQYF. In nucleotides, the CDR3 is TGTGCCAGCTCCCACGACAGAGTCTACGAGCAGTACTTC.

This clonotype came up many times. The chain recombines TRBV5-1 with TRBJ2-7, with D uncertain. CDR3 length: 13 amino acids. V lost 2 bases and J 2 bases, leaving 8 bases between the germline ends. The germline gives CDR1 SGHRS, CDR2 YFSETQ. CDR3 loop: CASSFLSAYEQYF. The CDR3 DNA sequence: TGCGCCAGCAGCTTTCTGTCGGCCTACGAGCAGTACTTC.